The rows below give T cell receptor beta chains drawn from one sample of a study of T-cell memory formation after mild COVID-19. TCRdb processed the 5' RACE reads anew with MiXCR; each CDR3 protein has one entry. This table has 450,000 or so distinct CDR3 sequences, 25% appearing once. Sequenced: PBMCs or a T cell subset sorted from them (not recorded which). Receptor source: an adult woman who had mild COVID-19 (a few samples of this study predate the infection). Cell type and time point are not known. CDR3s include the opening cysteine and the closing phenylalanine or tryptophan. Each record gives: V gene, clone size, J gene, D gene, CDR3 DNA, CDR3 protein. The D gene is left open where the match is weak. Clone sizes are given selectively: once, few, many, or a class where the clone is expanded.

TRBV7-6	-	TRBJ2-7	-	TGTGCCAGCAGCTTAGGCCAGGCCGGTGAGCAGTACTTC	CASSLGQAGEQYF
TRBV24-1	-	TRBJ2-3	TRBD2	TGTGCCACCAGCCTGGCGGGAGAGGGCACAGATACGCAGTATTTT	CATSLAGEGTDTQYF
TRBV7-9	few	TRBJ2-7	-	TGTGCCAGCAGCCATAGATTGTACGAGCAGTACTTC	CASSHRLYEQYF
TRBV6-6	medium-sized	TRBJ2-4	-	TGTGCCAGCAGTTTCAACGCAGGGGGACTAATAGCCAAAAACATTCAGTACTTC	CASSFNAGGLIAKNIQYF
TRBV4-1	-	TRBJ2-3	-	TGCGCCAGCAGCCCAATGACGGGGAGCACAGATACGCAGTATTTT	CASSPMTGSTDTQYF
TRBV7-9	-	TRBJ2-1	-	TGTGCCAGCAGCTTAGAAATGGGTGAGCAGTTCTTC	CASSLEMGEQFF
TRBV6-6	-	TRBJ1-5	-	TGTGCCAGCAGTTACGACGATAAAGGCAATCAGCCCCAGCATTTT	CASSYDDKGNQPQHF
TRBV7-9	few	TRBJ2-1	-	TGTGCCAGCAGCTCAGGACACCCTGGGGAGCAGTTCTTC	CASSSGHPGEQFF
TRBV12-3/TRBV12-4	few	TRBJ2-5	TRBD1	TGTGCCAGCAGTCCCCGGACAGGGTTCGAAGAGACCCAGTACTTC	CASSPRTGFEETQYF
TRBV12-3/TRBV12-4	-	TRBJ2-7	TRBD1	TGTGCCAGCAGTGCGGGACAGGGTCTATACGAGCAGTACTTC	CASSAGQGLYEQYF
TRBV5-6	few	TRBJ2-7	-	TGTGCCAGCAGCCCGGGAGCCGGACTATCATACGAGCAGTACTTC	CASSPGAGLSYEQYF
TRBV7-9	-	TRBJ2-5	-	TGTGCCAGCCGACCACTCCGGACTGCCCCAAACTTC	CASRPLRTAPNF
TRBV7-3	-	TRBJ2-5	-	TGTGCCAGCAGCCCAGGGGTGCATCAAGAGACCCAGTACTTC	CASSPGVHQETQYF
TRBV7-2	-	TRBJ2-1	TRBD2	TGTGCCAGCAGCCCGGGACTAGCGGAACCCGGGGAGCAGTTCTTC	CASSPGLAEPGEQFF
TRBV2	-	TRBJ2-5	-	TGTGCCAGCAGCGGAATTGCCCGAGAGACCCAGTACTTC	CASSGIARETQYF
TRBV5-1	many	TRBJ2-3	-	TGCGCCAGCAGCTTGTTGGATACGCAGTATTTT	CASSLLDTQYF
TRBV5-1	few	TRBJ1-1	TRBD1	TGCGCCAGCAGCTCTCAGACAGGGGTCAACACTGAAGCTTTCTTT	CASSSQTGVNTEAFF
TRBV24-1	-	TRBJ2-5	TRBD1	TGTGCCACCGCGGGACAGGGGGCCGGAGAGACCCAGTACTTC	CATAGQGAGETQYF
TRBV14	-	TRBJ2-1	-	TGTGCCAGCAGCCAAGAGGATGGGACACAGCCCTACAATGAGCAGTTCTTC	CASSQEDGTQPYNEQFF
TRBV7-2	few	TRBJ2-3	TRBD2	TGTGCCAGCAGCTTAGCGGGCGGGAGGGCCCAAGATACGCAGTATTTT	CASSLAGGRAQDTQYF
TRBV20-1	few	TRBJ2-3	-	TGCAGTGCTCGATCCCCGTCCATGAGCACAGATACGCAGTATTTT	CSARSPSMSTDTQYF
TRBV15	few	TRBJ2-7	-	TGTGCCACCAGCCCTCGGACTCGCCTTAAGCGGTACTTC	CATSPRTRLKRYF
TRBV4-1	few	TRBJ2-7	-	TGCGCCAGCAGCCAAGTTAAGCAGAGCAAGCAGTACTTC	CASSQVKQSKQYF
TRBV11-2	-	TRBJ2-1	-	TGTGCCAGCAGCCCCTGGAACCCTAGCCCGATTTCGGGAGTGCACAATGAGCAGTTCTTC	CASSPWNPSPISGVHNEQFF
TRBV20-1	-	TRBJ2-7	TRBD1	TGCAGTGCTGGGACAGGGTGGGACGAGCAGTACTTC	CSAGTGWDEQYF
TRBV12-3/TRBV12-4	few	TRBJ1-2	-	TGTGCCAGCAGAGACAGGTCTAACTATGGCTACACCTTC	CASRDRSNYGYTF
TRBV5-1	-	TRBJ2-3	-	TGCGCCAGCAGCTTGGAAGACCAGCACACAGATACGCAGTATTTT	CASSLEDQHTDTQYF
TRBV30	-	TRBJ1-1	TRBD1	TGTGCCTGGAGTGTTAGGGGGCTGGACACTGAAGCTTTCTTT	CAWSVRGLDTEAFF
TRBV10-3	-	TRBJ2-7	TRBD1	TGTGCCATCGGGGACAGGACATCCTACGAGCAGTACTTC	CAIGDRTSYEQYF